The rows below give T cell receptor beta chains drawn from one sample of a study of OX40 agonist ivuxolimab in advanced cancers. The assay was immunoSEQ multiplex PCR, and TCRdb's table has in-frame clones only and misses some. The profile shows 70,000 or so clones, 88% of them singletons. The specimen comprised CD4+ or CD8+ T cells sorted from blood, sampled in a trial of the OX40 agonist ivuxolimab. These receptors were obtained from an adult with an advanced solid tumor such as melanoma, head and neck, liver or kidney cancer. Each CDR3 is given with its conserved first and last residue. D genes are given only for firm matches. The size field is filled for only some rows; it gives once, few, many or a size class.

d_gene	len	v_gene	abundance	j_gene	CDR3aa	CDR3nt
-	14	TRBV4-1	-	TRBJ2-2	CASSQVRGAGELFF	TGCGCCAGCAGCCAAGTGAGAGGGGCCGGGGAGCTGTTTTTT
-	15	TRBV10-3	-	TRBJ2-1	CAISEVDNGRNEQFF	TGTGCCATCAGTGAGGTGGACAATGGCAGGAATGAGCAGTTCTTC
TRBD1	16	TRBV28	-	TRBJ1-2	CASRDQNRDRVYGYTF	TGTGCCAGCAGAGATCAAAACCGGGACAGGGTCTATGGCTACACCTTC
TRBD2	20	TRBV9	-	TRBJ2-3	CASSVATSGGASLLTDTQYF	TGTGCCAGCAGCGTAGCCACTAGCGGGGGGGCAAGCTTGTTAACAGATACGCAGTATTTT
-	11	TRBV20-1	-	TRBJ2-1	CSARVVNEQFF	TGCAGTGCTAGAGTTGTCAATGAGCAGTTCTTC
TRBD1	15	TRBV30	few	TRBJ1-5	CAWSPRTGGGQPQHF	TGTGCCTGGAGCCCCAGGACAGGCGGTGGACAGCCCCAGCATTTT
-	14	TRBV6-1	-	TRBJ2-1	CASSAPAGGYEQFF	TGTGCCAGCAGTGCGCCGGCTGGGGGTTATGAGCAGTTCTTC
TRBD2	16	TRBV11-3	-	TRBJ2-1	CASSSVSRGGLDEQFF	TGTGCCAGCAGCTCAGTCAGCCGGGGGGGCTTGGATGAGCAGTTCTTC
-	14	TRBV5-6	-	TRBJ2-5	CASSDDTEEETQYF	TGTGCCAGCAGCGACGACACGGAAGAAGAGACCCAGTACTTC
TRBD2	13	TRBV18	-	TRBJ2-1	CASYGTKVNEQFF	TGTGCCAGCTATGGGACTAAAGTCAATGAGCAGTTCTTC
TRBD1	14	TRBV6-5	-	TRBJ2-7	CASSPGTGPGEQYF	TGTGCCAGCAGTCCCGGGACAGGACCGGGAGAGCAGTACTTC
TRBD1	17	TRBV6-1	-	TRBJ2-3	CASSGPKRDRGTDTQYF	TGTGCCAGCAGTGGTCCTAAGAGGGACAGGGGCACAGATACGCAGTATTTT
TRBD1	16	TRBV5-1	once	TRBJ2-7	CASSRDTGGRSYEQYF	TGCGCCAGCAGCAGGGATACAGGGGGCCGATCCTACGAGCAGTACTTC
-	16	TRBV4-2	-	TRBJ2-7	CASSQEIAVSSYEQYF	TGTGCCAGCAGCCAAGAAATAGCGGTGAGCTCCTACGAGCAGTACTTC
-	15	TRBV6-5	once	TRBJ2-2	CASSAGTTNTGELFF	TGTGCCAGCAGTGCCGGGACAACTAACACCGGGGAGCTGTTTTTT
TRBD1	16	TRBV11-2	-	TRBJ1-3	CASSFRQGASGNTIYF	TGTGCCAGCAGCTTCCGACAGGGGGCATCTGGAAACACCATATATTTT
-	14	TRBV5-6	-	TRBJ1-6	CASSRGLGDSPLHF	TGTGCCAGCAGCCGGGGGTTGGGGGATTCACCCCTCCACTTT
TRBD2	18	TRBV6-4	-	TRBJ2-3	CASSEGGTSGGYTDTQYF	TGTGCCAGCAGTGAAGGGGGGACTAGCGGGGGATACACAGATACGCAGTATTTT
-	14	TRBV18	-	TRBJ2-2	CASSPGSNTGELFF	TGTGCCAGCTCACCAGGGTCGAACACCGGGGAGCTGTTTTTT
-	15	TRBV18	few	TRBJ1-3	CASSRTISSGNTIYF	TGTGCCAGCTCACGGACCATAAGCTCTGGAAACACCATATATTTT
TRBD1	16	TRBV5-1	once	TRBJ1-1	CASSPLTGRMNTEAFF	TGCGCCAGCAGCCCCCTGACAGGGCGCATGAACACTGAAGCTTTCTTT
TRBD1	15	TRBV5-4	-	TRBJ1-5	CASSLGGTGDQPQHF	TGTGCCAGCAGCTTGGGCGGGACAGGGGATCAGCCCCAGCATTTT
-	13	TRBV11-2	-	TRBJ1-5	CASSLDPGQPQHF	TGTGCCAGCAGCTTAGATCCAGGCCAGCCCCAGCATTTT
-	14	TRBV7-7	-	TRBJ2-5	CASSLGHHQETQYF	TGTGCTAGCAGCTTAGGGCACCACCAAGAGACCCAGTACTTC
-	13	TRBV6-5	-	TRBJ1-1	CASSSDLNTEAFF	TGTGCCAGCAGCTCCGACCTAAACACTGAAGCTTTCTTT
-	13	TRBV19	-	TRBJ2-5	CASSPRGGETQYF	TGTGCCAGTAGCCCCAGGGGAGGAGAGACCCAGTACTTC
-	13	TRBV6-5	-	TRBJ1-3	CASSYWSGNTIYF	TGTGCCAGCAGTTACTGGTCTGGAAACACCATATATTTT
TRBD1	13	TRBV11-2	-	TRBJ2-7	CASSPGTGNEQYF	TGTGCCAGCAGCCCCGGGACAGGTAACGAGCAGTACTTC
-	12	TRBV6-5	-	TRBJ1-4	CASSLDREKLFF	TGTGCCAGCAGCCTGGACCGTGAAAAACTGTTTTTT
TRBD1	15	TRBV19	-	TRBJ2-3	CATSLQGNRKDTQYF	TGTGCCACCTCCCTACAGGGGAATAGGAAAGATACGCAGTATTTT
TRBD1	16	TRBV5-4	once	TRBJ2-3	CASSSRTGGISDTQYF	TGTGCCAGCAGCAGTAGGACAGGGGGCATTTCAGATACGCAGTATTTT
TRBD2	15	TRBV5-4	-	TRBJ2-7	CASSPAPRRENEQYF	TGTGCCAGCAGCCCCGCCCCCCGGCGGGAGAACGAGCAGTACTTC
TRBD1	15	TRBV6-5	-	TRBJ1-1	CASSLYRGLNTEAFF	TGTGCCAGCAGCCTTTACAGGGGATTGAACACTGAAGCTTTCTTT
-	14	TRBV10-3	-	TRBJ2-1	CAISESKGGHEQFF	TGTGCCATCAGTGAGTCGAAGGGGGGCCATGAGCAGTTCTTC
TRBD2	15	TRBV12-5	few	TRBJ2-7	CASGLGLAGVPEQYF	TGTGCTAGTGGTTTGGGACTAGCGGGAGTCCCCGAGCAGTACTTC
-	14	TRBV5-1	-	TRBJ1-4	CASSTGPINEKLFF	TGCGCCAGCAGCACGGGACCTATCAATGAAAAACTGTTTTTT
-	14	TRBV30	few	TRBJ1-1	CAWSPAPRNTEAFF	TGTGCCTGGAGTCCTGCCCCCAGGAACACTGAAGCTTTCTTT